This record covers a single T cell receptor beta chain. This clonotype showed up just a few times. The antigen this receptor binds is unknown. One base away there is no much larger clone; base qualities are not given. This specimen's time point label, per the study, means: patch test 2, 6 weeks after DPC sensitization. This sample's treatment or condition label indicates: therapeutic diphenylcyclopropenone sensitization with weekly scalp DPC. At each patch-test visit, blood was drawn before the patch test was applied. To be eligible, patients had to be aged 18 to 70, diagnosed with alopecia and judged suitable for DPC therapy, while pregnant patients were excluded. Unfractionated whole blood was collected in Tempus Blood RNA tubes, and total RNA was extracted from that blood. The data originate from a study of human T cells and chemical hapten exposure (TCRdb year 2021). With respect to the entire study: For sensitization, 2% DPC in acetone was applied to a roughly 2 cm by roughly 2 cm area of upper inner arm skin. Throughout the study period of roughly 24 weeks, patients also received therapeutic DPC doses to the scalp every week. Patch testing was performed on the upper back with Finn chambers containing 0.01% DPC, and the patch tests were scored after 6 days according to International Contact Dermatitis Research Group standards. The patient cohort, mostly female, included alopecia areata with under or over 50% scalp involvement, alopecia totalis and alopecia universalis. Libraries were combined into a pool for sequencing, and differences in TCR yield between samples came mainly from small differences in library volumes within the pool. In alopecia patients, the study followed how the peripheral blood TCR repertoire changed in vivo over primary and secondary sensitization to diphenylcyclopropenone (DPC), a hapten. Patient blood was sampled pre-sensitization (week 0) and at 2, 6 and about 24 weeks after DPC sensitization. About 30 alopecia patients provided blood for TCR sequencing at one to four time points (pre-sensitization, 2, 6 and 24 weeks). Overall results and qualifications from the work: Patch test score correlated positively with the number of PT1 expanded TCRs, reaching significance at thresholds 8, 16 and 32 but not at 4. Significantly more large CDR3 similarity clusters were formed by expanded TCRs than by pre-sensitization or healthy control sets, consistent with antigen-driven responses. DPC sensitization did not change how many TCRs were above 1 in 1000 frequency, and no evidence was found of alterations in global repertoire structure. Repeated subsampling changed both the strength of the expansion versus patch-test correlation and the threshold at which the correlation became significant. Alopecia, a presumed autoimmune disease, was present in all patients, so the immune response of the patients might differ from that of healthy individuals.

Libraries were prepared through RACE. Sequencing used a NextSeq 500. During library preparation, unique molecular identifiers were attached to individual cDNA molecules so that TCRs could be counted quantitatively and reproducibly. Both TCR alpha and TCR beta chains were sequenced from each blood RNA sample. In the original analysis: Samples had a median of roughly 98,000 TCRs, with a range from roughly 23,224 to 750,000. The Decombinator software suite was used to annotate V, J and CDR3 in the TCR reads. Every sample was subsampled to the same number of TCRs (28,000) for the PS versus PT1 abundance plots. Expanded TCRs were defined as absent before sensitization and observed at least eight times at the 2-week time point. The raw public data were reprocessed by TCRdb itself: fastp quality trimming at Q25, MiXCR clonotype calling, in-frame beta chains only. Duplicate CDR3 protein sequences are folded into a single record with the most common DNA and genes. These V and J calls originate from TCRdb's pipeline instead of the authors' own analysis. This sample lists about 400,000 distinct CDR3 sequences; nearly 6.5% were detected once. The biggest ten clones account for about 6% of the sample.

The sample here was whole blood, taken in connection with sensitization to the hapten diphenylcyclopropenone (DPC). The origin of this receptor is a woman aged 18-35 years with alopecia areata. Some clones in this sample may be carry-over from other donors' samples.

The CDR3 protein is CAVGLIGDTQYF. The sequenced DNA is TGTGCCGTCGGACTTATAGGAGATACGCAGTATTTT. The V and J segments used are TRBV10-3 and TRBJ2-3, with TRBD2 as a weak D call on 5 bases. According to the germline V gene, CDR1 reads ENHRY and CDR2 reads SYGVKD. Taken from cysteine to phenylalanine, the CDR3 has 12 residues. Of the read, only the CDR3 DNA is kept; its 36 bases are in frame from base 1. V loses 11 bases, J loses 5 bases, and the germline ends lie 14 bases apart.